These 22 T cell receptor beta chains were sequenced from one sample in a study of long-term antiretroviral therapy in people with HIV. A v3.0 immunoSEQ assay was performed at survey level. The data were produced by immunoSEQ multiplex PCR, yet TCRdb's version contains in-frame clones alone and is incomplete. Among tens of thousands of clones listed, over 80% were seen once. The input for sequencing was unsorted PBMCs, taken 2.7 to 2.9 years after starting antiretroviral therapy. These receptor sequences come from a man younger than 45 with HIV.

The chain combines TRBV12-1 with TRBJ2-1; the table names TRBD1, a call not compared with the DNA. TRBV12-1 is a documented pseudogene. The CDR3 contains 17 residues. The chain's CDR3 is CASSFGPQGAGNNEQFF. DNA for the CDR3: TGTGCCAGCAGCTTTGGTCCCCAGGGGGCGGGAAACAATGAGCAGTTCTTC.

This chain joins TRBV5-6 and TRBJ2-1, with 9 bases that match TRBD1. Looked up from germline, CDR1 is SGHDT and CDR2 is YYEEEE. This CDR3 has 14 amino acids. The V gene end was trimmed by 3 bases and the J gene end by 6 bases; junction bases not matched to a gene: 4. CDR3 sequence: CASSWGTGRNEQFF. CDR3 nucleotides: TGTGCCAGCAGCTGGGGGACAGGGCGCAATGAGCAGTTCTTC. The full variable domain, completed using reference TRBV5-6 and TRBJ2-1, is DAGVTQSPTHLIKTRGQQVTLRCSPKSGHDTVSWYQQALGQGPQFIFQYYEEEERQRGNFPDRFSGHQFPNYSSELNVNALLLGDSALYLCASSWGTGRNEQFFGPGTRLTVL.

This chain joins TRBV4-2 and TRBJ2-3, with D perhaps TRBD1 (5 bases). V lost 4 bases and J lost 4, with 12 bases in between. This CDR3 has 14 residues. Germline assignment: CDR1 LGHNA and CDR2 YNFKEQ. Here the CDR3 reads CASSPTTGSDTQYF. CDR3 in DNA: TGTGCCAGCAGCCCTACCACAGGCTCAGATACGCAGTATTTT.

The genes are TRBV28 and TRBJ1-4; D remains ambiguous. Trimming removed 6 bases from V and 3 bases from J, with 17 bases in between. There are 16 residues in the CDR3. The germline V gene has CDR1 MDHEN and CDR2 SYDVKM. The CDR3 nucleotides read TGTGCCAGCAGCTCAAGGGTTGGGATGCCTAATGAAAAACTGTTTTTT. It translates to CASSSRVGMPNEKLFF. Filled out from reference TRBV28 and TRBJ1-4, the complete variable domain reads DVKVTQSSRYLVKRTGEKVFLECVQDMDHENMFWYRQDPGLGLRLIYFSYDVKMKEKGDIPEGYSVSREKKERFSLILESASTNQTSMYLCASSSRVGMPNEKLFFGSGTQLSVL.

The chain links TRBV28 to TRBJ2-1; D unclear. Germline-derived CDR1 and CDR2 are MDHEN and SYDVKM. Trimming took off 3 bases at V and 1 base at J, with 4 bases between the two ends. This CDR3 spans 13 amino acids. CDR3 sequence reads: CASSLWSYNEQFF. The DNA of the CDR3 is TGTGCCAGCAGTTTGTGGTCCTACAATGAGCAGTTCTTC.

The genes are TRBV5-4 and TRBJ1-2; 7 bases match TRBD1. CDR1 is SGHNT, CDR2 YYREEE, per germline (reference sequence). There are 13 residues in the CDR3. Germline trimming cut 5 bases from V and 8 bases from J; bases unmatched to any gene: 9. In DNA, the CDR3 is TGTGCCAGCAGAAGGGACAGTCTATGGGGCTACACCTTC. Translating it yields CASRRDSLWGYTF.

This clone has more than one count but fewer than ten. This chain links TRBV9 with TRBJ2-1, with D perhaps TRBD2 (5 bases). The ends were cut back, 0 bases at V and 3 bases at J, with 10 bases in the middle. Germline V CDR1 and CDR2: SGDLS, YYNGEE. The CDR3 loop spans 15 amino acids. The CDR3 is CASSVGLADYNEQFF. The CDR3 DNA reads TGTGCCAGCAGCGTAGGGCTAGCAGACTACAATGAGCAGTTCTTC.

In this sample, this clone turned up once. J is TRBJ1-4 and V is TRBV19; 8 nucleotides match TRBD1. Germline V gene data show CDR1 as LNHDA and CDR2 as SQIVND (reference sequence). V shed 6 bases, J shed 4 bases, and the junction held 13 bases outside the gene matches. The CDR3 length is 17 residues. The CDR3 spells CASSFGQGRRLNEKLFF. DNA for the CDR3: TGTGCCAGTAGCTTCGGACAGGGAAGGAGGCTTAATGAAAAACTGTTTTTT.

The rearrangement joins TRBV7-8 to TRBJ1-4; D is unclear. This CDR3 is built from 16 residues. Germline CDR1 reads SGHVS; CDR2 reads FQNEAQ. The V end was cut by 0 bases, the J end by 4 bases, with 12 bases between. DNA for the CDR3: TGTGCCAGCAGCTTAGCGACGGGCGGGATTAATGAAAAACTGTTTTTT. Encoded protein: CASSLATGGINEKLFF.

On this clone itself: Other DNA sequences within the sample encode an identical CDR3. The genes are TRBV6-5 and TRBJ1-1, with D hard to call. V gave up 0 bases and J gave up 1 base, with 3 bases separating them. This CDR3 has 13 amino acids. CDR1 is MNHEY and CDR2 is SVGAGI in the germline V gene. CDR3 coding DNA: TGTGCCAGCAGTTACTCGCGGAACACTGAAGCTTTCTTT. Translated, it gives CASSYSRNTEAFF.

The chain uses TRBV6-1 and TRBJ2-5; 9 bases agree with TRBD1. The CDR3 spans 15 residues. With V trimmed by 4 bases and J by 2 bases, 5 bases remained unmatched. In germline, CDR1 is MNHNS, CDR2 SASEGT. The CDR3 loop reads CASSGGGQGQETQYF. The CDR3 nucleotides read TGTGCCAGCAGTGGGGGGGGACAGGGTCAAGAGACCCAGTACTTC.

The V call is TRBV4-1, the J call TRBJ1-1; TRBD1 is a possible D gene (6 bases). V was cut by 5 bases and J by 9 bases, with 16 bases left in between. The CDR3 totals 13 residues. CDR1 and CDR2 (germline): MGHRA, YSYEKL. CDR3 sequence (DNA): TGCGCCAGCAGCGACGTACGGGACAAAAAAGCTTTCTTT. Translated: CASSDVRDKKAFF.

The rearrangement links TRBV30 to TRBJ1-1; TRBD1 matches at 7 bases. In germline, CDR1 is GTSNPN, CDR2 SVGIG (reference sequence). Unmatched junction bases numbered 4, after V lost 1 base and J lost 5 bases. The CDR3 sequence is 13 residues long. Written as DNA, the CDR3 is TGTGCCTGGAGTGCGGACAGGAGGACTGAAGCTTTCTTT. The encoded protein is CAWSADRRTEAFF.

The chain has TRBV7-6 and TRBJ2-7; 9 nucleotides line up with TRBD2. Germline V CDR1 and CDR2: SGHVS, FNYEAQ. The CDR3 is 14 amino acids. The trim removed 5 bases at V and 2 bases at J, leaving 4 bases unmatched. The CDR3 spells CASSPSGEAYEQYF. Written as DNA, the CDR3 is TGTGCCAGCAGCCCTAGCGGGGAAGCCTACGAGCAGTACTTC.

The chain recombines TRBV6-6 with TRBJ1-1; D ambiguous. Looked up from germline, CDR1 is MNHNY and CDR2 is SVGAGI (reference sequence). This CDR3 contains 13 residues. V lost 7 bases, J lost 5 bases, and 14 bases lay in between. The CDR3 loop reads CASTRGWSTEAFF. The CDR3 DNA is TGTGCCAGCACCCGAGGGTGGTCGACTGAAGCTTTCTTT.

J is TRBJ2-7 and V is TRBV6-6; tentatively, D is TRBD1 (6 bases). The CDR3 sequence is 12 residues long. The germline V gene encodes CDR1 MNHNY and CDR2 SVGAGI (reference sequence). With 6 bases removed from V and 4 bases from J, the gap between germline ends came to 10 bases. CDR3 sequence (DNA): TGTGCCAGCAGCCAACAGGGATACGAGCAGTACTTC. As protein: CASSQQGYEQYF.

The chain is built from TRBV6-1 and TRBJ1-1, with a tentative D call TRBD1 (6 bases). Trimming pared 2 bases from V and 6 bases from J, leaving 7 bases between. CDR3 length: 12 residues. Per germline, CDR1 MNHNS and CDR2 SASEGT. The CDR3 reads CASSENRAEAFF. The CDR3 DNA reads TGTGCCAGCAGTGAAAACAGGGCTGAAGCTTTCTTT.

This rearrangement joins TRBV9 to TRBJ2-1, with a weak D call TRBD2 (7 bases). This CDR3 has 13 amino acids. V gave up 7 bases and J gave up 6 bases, with 14 bases separating them. Germline CDR1 and CDR2: SGDLS and YYNGEE. CDR3 residues: CASGRGALNEQFF. The CDR3 region has the DNA TGTGCCAGCGGTCGGGGGGCCCTCAATGAGCAGTTCTTC.

V gene TRBV7-8 combines with J gene TRBJ2-6; TRBD1 matches 10 bases. Germline V lookup: CDR1 SGHVS, CDR2 FQNEAQ. This CDR3 comprises 18 residues. V lost 5 bases to trimming and J lost 2 bases; unmatched junction nucleotides: 9. The CDR3, as DNA: TGTGCCAGCAGCGGATTCGGGACAGGGGCGGCTGGGGCCAACGTCCTGACTTTC. It yields the protein CASSGFGTGAAGANVLTF.

This rearrangement joins TRBV6-6 to TRBJ1-1, with D tentatively TRBD1 (5 bases). The germline V gene has CDR1 MNHNY and CDR2 SVGAGI (reference sequence). This CDR3 is built from 13 residues. V shed 7 bases and J shed 3 bases, with 12 bases lying between them. The CDR3 sequence: CASTDTGHTEAFF. Written as DNA, the CDR3 is TGTGCCAGCACCGACACAGGACACACTGAAGCTTTCTTT.

This chain joins TRBV5-5 and TRBJ1-1; no firm D call. V was clipped by 6 bases and J by 4 bases, with 16 bases between them. In germline, CDR1 is SGHKS, CDR2 YYEKEE (reference sequence). The CDR3 runs 14 residues. The CDR3 nucleotides are TGTGCCAGCACCGACGAGTGGGCGGCCACTGAAGCTTTCTTT. Its translation is CASTDEWAATEAFF.

The chain is built from TRBV29-1 and TRBJ2-3; tentative D call: TRBD1 (6 bases). The length of the CDR3 is 12 residues. Deletions cut 4 bases from V and 6 bases from J, with 11 bases between. The germline gives CDR1 SQVTM, CDR2 ANQGSEA. The CDR3 protein is CSVVLGADTQYF. CDR3 coding DNA: TGCAGCGTTGTTTTGGGGGCGGATACGCAGTATTTT.